This paragraph covers one T cell receptor (beta chain) sequence. Repertoires were generated with immunoSEQ multiplex PCR, while TCRdb's copy carries only in-frame clones and drops some. This table has nearly 250,000 clones, roughly 85% appearing once. V was shortened by 0 bases and J by 1 base, with 17 bases between the two germline ends. The germline V gene encodes CDR1 SGDLS and CDR2 YYNGEE. The CDR3 extends over 18 amino acids. The data derive from a study of blood T cell repertoires in COVID-19. At the level of the study: Spain, Italy and the United States supplied samples that represented acute and convalescent COVID-19.

The chain uses TRBV9 and TRBJ1-3, with a tentative D call TRBD1 (5 bases). The sample was PBMCs or T cells enriched from blood (not recorded which). The clonotype originates from a woman aged 45-60 years with acute COVID-19. CDR3 amino acids: CASSVGGESGPSGNTIYF. In DNA, the CDR3 is TGTGCCAGCAGCGTAGGGGGCGAATCCGGCCCATCTGGAAACACCATATATTTT.